The TCR beta chain described here comes from a study of shared clonotypes between healthy human individuals. About the study: The donor group consisted of two women and three men, aged 18 to 49. A donor's plate count was three for CD4 naive and three for CD4 memory; CD8 naive had two and CD8 memory one. Findings and caveats of the study: Donor scarcity curtailed the genetic and exposure-history diversity represented herein. Four donors showed sharing of about 4.6% of naive CD4 clonotypes.

The assay was immunoSEQ multiplex PCR, and TCRdb's table has in-frame clones only and misses some. The data hold fewer than 2.5 million clones, with 80% to 95% observed a single time. For this clone: Its target is not known.

The V gene's germline CDR1 is MNHEY and CDR2 SVGAGI. The CDR3 is 13 amino acids. With V trimmed by 7 bases and J by 5 bases, 5 bases remained unmatched. The sequencing input was naive CD4+ T cells from PBMCs. Documented subset: CD45RA+ positively selected. This TCR came from a man aged 18 to 35 in good health. Some clones in this sample may be carry-over from other donors' samples. The rearrangement joins TRBV6-5 to TRBJ2-4; TRBD1 aligns across 7 bases. CDR3: CASIPQGENIQYF. The CDR3 DNA reads as TGTGCCAGCATTCCCCAGGGGGAAAACATTCAGTACTTC.